The rows below give T cell receptor beta chains drawn from one sample of a study of T cells in Graves' hyperthyroidism and ophthalmopathy. TCRdb reprocessed the multiplex PCR reads via MiXCR and lists one record per CDR3 protein. The sample shows some 300,000 distinct CDR3 sequences, about 14% of them seen only once. The sequencing sample was made of blood. These receptors were collected from a woman in her 30s with Graves' hyperthyroidism that later progressed to Graves' ophthalmopathy. The CDR3 runs from the conserved cysteine through the conserved F or W. The order of the fields is CDR3 DNA, CDR3 protein, clone size, J gene, V gene, D gene. A D gene is named only where the DNA matches it firmly. A row's size may be missing; if present it is once, few, many or a size class.

TGTGCCGGCGGGCGGGTCGGCGGGAGCGGGGCTAAGGAGACCCAGTACTTC CAGGRVGGSGAKETQYF - TRBJ2-5 TRBV7-2 TRBD2
TGTGCCAGCAGTATCGCCTTGGGACATTTAGTTTTCCCCTACGAGCAGTACTTC CASSIALGHLVFPYEQYF many TRBJ2-7 TRBV6-1 -
TGTGCCAGCAGAACCGGGACTCAAGAGACCCAGTACTTC CASRTGTQETQYF - TRBJ2-5 TRBV2 -
TGTGCCAGCAGGACCCGCGGGCCTAGCACAGATACGCAGTATTTT CASRTRGPSTDTQYF many TRBJ2-3 TRBV7-9 -
TGTGCCAGCAGCCGAGCGGGAGAGGACATTCAGTACTTC CASSRAGEDIQYF many TRBJ2-4 TRBV4-2 TRBD2
TGTGCCAGCAGTTTAGAGGGGGGCGAAAAACTGTTTTTT CASSLEGGEKLFF many TRBJ1-4 TRBV12-3/TRBV12-4 -
TGTGCCAGCAGTTATCAGGGACCCCTATCTATTCAGCCCCAGCATTTT CASSYQGPLSIQPQHF - TRBJ1-5 TRBV27 -
TGTGCCAGCAGTAAGACTCGACAGGTCTGGAATCAGCCCCAGCATTTT CASSKTRQVWNQPQHF - TRBJ1-5 TRBV2 -
TGTGCCAGCAGCGAACCCTCCCGTCGGGGCATTCAGTACTTC CASSEPSRRGIQYF many TRBJ2-4 TRBV6-1 -
TGTGCCTGGAGTACTTGGGACAGGGAAAATCAGCCCCAGCATTTT CAWSTWDRENQPQHF many TRBJ1-5 TRBV30 TRBD1
TGTGCCAGCAGCTTAGGACTAGCGGGAGGTGACTCCTACAATGAGCAGTTCTTC CASSLGLAGGDSYNEQFF - TRBJ2-1 TRBV7-3 TRBD2
TGTGCCAGTAGTATGGTGAACCGATGGGGCTCTGGAAACACCATATATTTT CASSMVNRWGSGNTIYF few TRBJ1-3 TRBV19 -
TGTGCCAGCAGTTACTCCATGGAGACCCAGTACTTC CASSYSMETQYF - TRBJ2-5 TRBV6-2/TRBV6-3 -
TGTGCCAGCAGCCAAGATTTGGGTACAGGGGCCCAAGAGACCCAGTACTTC CASSQDLGTGAQETQYF few TRBJ2-5 TRBV4-2 TRBD1
TGTGCCATCAGTGAGTCAGAGGGCCAGCCCCAGCATTTT CAISESEGQPQHF few TRBJ1-5 TRBV10-3 -
TGTGCCTGGAGTCGGGTTTCTAGCACTGAAGCTTTCTTT CAWSRVSSTEAFF many TRBJ1-1 TRBV30 -
TGTGCCATCAGACTAAACGAGGTCTCTGAAGCTTTCTTT CAIRLNEVSEAFF - TRBJ1-1 TRBV10-3 -
TGTGCCAGCAGTTTTTCAGGAGGACCTAGCACAGATACGCAGTATTTT CASSFSGGPSTDTQYF many TRBJ2-3 TRBV27 -
TGTGCCAGCAGTCCGGACGGTTCCTACGAGCAGTACTTC CASSPDGSYEQYF many TRBJ2-7 TRBV27 -
TGTGCCAGCAGCATTAGCACAGATACGCAGTATTTT CASSISTDTQYF many TRBJ2-3 TRBV5-1 -
TGCGCCAGCAGCTCCGGGGTAGCGGGAGGTGCGGAGACCCAGTACTTC CASSSGVAGGAETQYF many TRBJ2-5 TRBV5-1 TRBD2
TGTGCCAGCAGCCTTCCCGGACAGATATACGAGCAGTACTTC CASSLPGQIYEQYF - TRBJ2-7 TRBV4-1 -
TGCAGTGCTACGGCCTTGAACACCGGGGAGCTGTTTTTT CSATALNTGELFF - TRBJ2-2 TRBV20-1 -
TGTGCCAGCAGTTTAGAGGCGAGACTAGCGGTATACAATGAGCAGTTCTTC CASSLEARLAVYNEQFF many TRBJ2-1 TRBV12-3/TRBV12-4 TRBD2
TGCGCCAGCAGCCAAGCTTCTAACACCGGGGAGCTGTTTTTT CASSQASNTGELFF many TRBJ2-2 TRBV4-3 -
TGTGCCAGCAGCTTAGAAAGTCCGAACACTGAAGCTTTCTTT CASSLESPNTEAFF many TRBJ1-1 TRBV7-9 -
TGTGCCAGCAGCTCCCGGGGGCGGGAGACCCAGTACTTC CASSSRGRETQYF many TRBJ2-5 TRBV3-1 -
TGTGCCAGGGGCGGGAGAGGCACCGGGGAGCTGTTTTTT CARGGRGTGELFF - TRBJ2-2 TRBV6-2/TRBV6-3 TRBD2
TGTGCCAGCAGTTTTGCCGGGAAAAAATACAATGAGCAGTTCTTC CASSFAGKKYNEQFF many TRBJ2-1 TRBV12-3/TRBV12-4 -
TGTGCCAGCAGTCAAGACAGGGGGACCCAGTACTTC CASSQDRGTQYF - TRBJ2-5 TRBV6-1 TRBD1
TGCAGCGTTGCGGCTAGCGGGAAGGAGCAGTACTTC CSVAASGKEQYF many TRBJ2-7 TRBV29-1 TRBD2
TGTGCCAGCAGCCCTTTCACAGATACGCAGTATTTT CASSPFTDTQYF many TRBJ2-3 TRBV11-2 -
TGTGCCAGCAGCTTATCCAGAAGCGGTTACAATGAGCAGTTCTTC CASSLSRSGYNEQFF many TRBJ2-1 TRBV7-2 -
TGTGCCAGCGGGTCCTTCTTTCCGGGACTAGCGGACAATGAGCAGTTCTTC CASGSFFPGLADNEQFF many TRBJ2-1 TRBV13 TRBD2
TGCAGTGCTGACCGGGACAGGACTACTGAAGCTTTCTTT CSADRDRTTEAFF few TRBJ1-1 TRBV20-1 TRBD1
TGTGCCAGCAGCTTAGTCGCCGGCTACTCTGGAAACACCATATATTTT CASSLVAGYSGNTIYF few TRBJ1-3 TRBV7-3 -
TGTGCCTGGACCCCTCAAGGTCGCTACGAGCAGTACTTC CAWTPQGRYEQYF many TRBJ2-7 TRBV30 -
TGTGCCAGCAGTACGGACAGGGTCGCCGGGGAGCTGTTTTTT CASSTDRVAGELFF many TRBJ2-2 TRBV28 TRBD1
TGTGCCAGCAGTTCATACCCGTCTAGCGGGAGACTAGGGAGCTCCTACAATGAGCAGTTCTTC CASSSYPSSGRLGSSYNEQFF many TRBJ2-1 TRBV28 TRBD2
TGTGCCAGCAGTTTTGCACAGGGTGTAGGGACCCAGTACTTC CASSFAQGVGTQYF many TRBJ2-5 TRBV28 -
TGTGCCAGCAGCGATAGCGGGGTCTACGAGCAGTACTTC CASSDSGVYEQYF - TRBJ2-7 TRBV28 TRBD2
TGTGCCTGGAGTGTACGGTGGCAGCCCTACGAGCAGTACTTC CAWSVRWQPYEQYF many TRBJ2-7 TRBV30 -
TGTGCCAGCAGCCCCCGACTAGCGGGTCTCCAAGGCGAGGGTACCGGGGAGCTGTTTTTT CASSPRLAGLQGEGTGELFF many TRBJ2-2 TRBV7-3 TRBD2
TGTGCCAGCAGTTACTCCCCTGGGGGGGGGCAATACGGGGAGCTGTTTTTT CASSYSPGGGQYGELFF many TRBJ2-2 TRBV6-5 -